One sample yielded the 25 T cell receptor beta chains listed below, sequenced in a study of T cell responses to AZD1222 COVID-19 vaccine. TCRdb's copy holds only in-frame clones and misses some; the assay was immunoSEQ multiplex PCR. This repertoire shows 66,000 or so clones, 70% to 80% found once; its top ten account for 20% to 30%. The sequencing used peripheral blood, collected on day 0 of MenACWY control vaccination. The receptors were gathered from an adult in good health.

CDR3 in DNA: TGTGCCAGCAGCAAGCTCGCCGGGACAGAAAAATACAATGAGCAGTTCTTC. It specifies CASSKLAGTEKYNEQFF. The chain links TRBV7-8 to TRBJ2-1; 7 nucleotides align to TRBD1. The germline gives CDR1 SGHVS, CDR2 FQNEAQ. The CDR3 has 17 residues. V shed 5 bases, J shed 4 bases, and the junction held 14 bases outside the gene matches.

The chain combines TRBV18 with TRBJ1-1; 8 positions match TRBD1. With 3 bases clipped from V and 4 bases from J, the junction kept 1 base outside the gene matches. The CDR3 has 13 amino acids. The germline gives CDR1 KGHSH, CDR2 LQKENI. The CDR3 bases are TGTGCCAGCTCACCGGACAGGGCCACTGAAGCTTTCTTT. Translating gives CASSPDRATEAFF.

The chain joins TRBV6-5 to TRBJ2-2, with D unresolved. Trimming pared 5 bases from V and 5 bases from J, leaving 6 bases between. Germline loops: CDR1 MNHEY, CDR2 SVGAGI. The CDR3 is 12 amino acids. As DNA, the CDR3 is TGTGCCAGCAGTCCTGGAACCGGGGAGCTGTTTTTT. This translates into CASSPGTGELFF.

The chain recombines TRBV6-5 with TRBJ1-6; perhaps TRBD1 as D (5 bases). With 2 bases removed from V and 11 bases from J, the gap between germline ends came to 10 bases. This CDR3 comprises 13 residues. Germline V CDR1 and CDR2: MNHEY, SVGAGI. This chain's CDR3 is CASSYVDNPPLHF. DNA of the CDR3: TGTGCCAGCAGTTACGTGGACAACCCACCCCTCCACTTT.

The rearrangement links TRBV30 to TRBJ1-3; D unresolved. Germline assignment: CDR1 GTSNPN and CDR2 SVGIG (reference sequence). The CDR3 consists of 13 residues. V was clipped by 4 bases and J by 4 bases, with 11 bases between them. Here the CDR3 reads CAWISRRGNTIYF. The DNA for the CDR3 is TGTGCCTGGATCAGTAGACGCGGAAACACCATATATTTT.

V and J are TRBV7-8 and TRBJ1-2; D might be TRBD1 (6 bases). Trimming cost V 5 bases and J 6 bases, with 13 bases left between them. This CDR3 comprises 13 residues. The germline V gene encodes CDR1 SGHVS and CDR2 FQNEAQ. In DNA form, the CDR3 reads TGTGCCAGCAGCGACAACAGGGTTCATGGCTACACCTTC. It translates to CASSDNRVHGYTF.

The V call is TRBV28, the J call TRBJ1-5, with 7 nucleotides matching TRBD1. V lost 4 bases, J lost 6 bases, and 3 bases stayed unmatched. This CDR3 has 13 amino acids. CDR1 and CDR2 (germline): MDHEN, SYDVKM. The CDR3: CASSSAGGQPQHF. The CDR3 nucleotides read TGTGCCAGCAGTTCGGCAGGGGGTCAGCCCCAGCATTTT.

The V gene is TRBV28, the J gene TRBJ2-7; the D gene is possibly TRBD2 (6 bases). The germline CDR1 and CDR2 sequences are MDHEN and SYDVKM. This CDR3 comprises 13 residues. Between the trimmed V and J ends, which lost 5 bases and 7 bases, there was a span of 15 bases. The CDR3 nucleotides are TGTGCCAGCAGTCCTAGGACGGGGAGGGAGCAGTACTTC. Translated, it gives CASSPRTGREQYF.

Comments on this clone: The junction does not match germline at one end; this may be a read error. J is TRBJ1-4 and V is TRBV7-7, with D hard to call. The length of the CDR3 is 13 residues. Germline-derived CDR1 and CDR2 are SSHAT and FNYEAQ (reference sequence). The CDR3 is CASSLNLNEKLFF. For the CDR3, the DNA is TGTGCTAGCAGCTTAAATCTAAATGAAAAACTGTTTTTT.

This chain uses TRBV4-3 with TRBJ2-3; either TRBD1 or TRBD2 may supply D (5 bases each). CDR3 size: 15 residues. Per germline, CDR1 LGHNA and CDR2 YSLEER. Trimming left V 0 bases short and J 3 bases short, with 10 bases between. The CDR3 is CASSQDRGGTDTQYF. The CDR3 DNA reads TGCGCCAGCAGCCAAGATCGTGGGGGAACAGATACGCAGTATTTT.

The chain joins TRBV19 to TRBJ2-7, with D possibly matching TRBD2 (6 bases). Trimming pared 1 base from V and 7 bases from J, leaving 14 bases between. This CDR3 has 14 residues. Germline CDR1 is LNHDA and CDR2 is SQIVND (reference sequence). The CDR3 region has the DNA TGTGCCAGTAGTATAGGCCAAACAAGCGGGGAGCAGTACTTC. Residues: CASSIGQTSGEQYF.

The chain links TRBV11-2 to TRBJ1-1; D uncertain. The germline V gene encodes CDR1 SGHAT and CDR2 FQNNGV. The CDR3 consists of 14 residues. V dropped 7 bases and J dropped 0 bases, with 12 bases sitting between them. The CDR3 DNA follows: TGTGCCAGCAACCCGACGGGCATGAACACTGAAGCTTTCTTT. This sequence encodes CASNPTGMNTEAFF.

The chain carries TRBV15 and TRBJ1-3; no clear D gene. CDR3 length: 17 amino acids. Trimming shortened V by 3 bases and J by 1 base, and 16 bases separated the two germline ends. Germline V gene sequence: CDR1 LNHNV, CDR2 YYDKDF (reference sequence). This CDR3 reads CATSRGSGRRSGNTIYF. CDR3 coding DNA: TGTGCCACCAGCAGGGGGTCTGGCCGCCGATCTGGAAACACCATATATTTT.

This clone was observed a single time. At the DNA level, this CDR3 is encoded by other sequences in the same sample as well. For the CDR3, the DNA is TGTGCCTGGAGTCCAGGGGGTGGCTACACCTTC. Its translation: CAWSPGGGYTF. This sequence joins TRBV30 and TRBJ1-2, with 7 bases that match TRBD1. The CDR3 loop spans 11 amino acids. CDR1 is GTSNPN and CDR2 is SVGIG in the germline V gene (reference sequence). V lost 2 bases and J lost 7; bases outside the gene matches: 1.

The rearrangement uses TRBV10-3 and TRBJ1-2; perhaps TRBD1 as D (6 bases). CDR3 length: 13 amino acids. Trimming left V 7 bases short and J 4 bases short, with 13 bases between. The V gene's germline CDR1 is ENHRY and CDR2 SYGVKD. CDR3 sequence reads: CAIKGDSPYGYTF. Written as DNA, the CDR3 is TGTGCCATCAAGGGGGATAGCCCCTATGGCTACACCTTC.

There are a few counts of this clone. V gene TRBV5-6 combines with J gene TRBJ1-1; possibly TRBD1 for D (5 bases). CDR1 is SGHDT and CDR2 is YYEEEE in the germline V gene. The CDR3 covers 13 residues. Trimming removed 4 bases at V and 10 bases at J, with 17 bases between. The CDR3 here is CASSLFGAGRAFF. In DNA, the CDR3 is TGTGCCAGCAGCCTCTTCGGGGCCGGGCGAGCTTTCTTT.

The V gene is TRBV28, the J gene TRBJ2-3; TRBD2 is a possible D gene (5 bases). The germline gives CDR1 MDHEN, CDR2 SYDVKM. The CDR3 contains 15 residues. The V end was cut by 0 bases, the J end by 2 bases, with 9 bases between. CDR3 sequence: CASSLWGSTTDTQYF. Here the CDR3 DNA reads TGTGCCAGCAGTTTATGGGGGAGTACCACAGATACGCAGTATTTT.

The V call is TRBV20-1, the J call TRBJ1-2; TRBD1 is a possible D gene (5 bases). Trimming removed 3 bases from V and 5 bases from J, with 7 bases in between. The CDR3 runs 11 residues. Per the germline V gene, CDR1 is DFQATT and CDR2 is SNEGSKA (reference sequence). In nucleotides, the CDR3 is TGCAGTGCTAGGGCAGGGTATGGCTACACCTTC. The encoded protein is CSARAGYGYTF.

This chain uses TRBV5-6 with TRBJ1-2; 7 bases are shared with TRBD1. Germline V gene sequence: CDR1 SGHDT, CDR2 YYEEEE. The CDR3 is 14 residues long. After removal of 4 bases from V and 1 base from J, the junction contained 4 bases not matched to a gene. In DNA, the CDR3 is TGTGCCAGCAGCCCGGGACAGAGTAACTATGGCTACACCTTC. Translated: CASSPGQSNYGYTF.

This clone occurred a few times. The chain carries TRBV7-2 and TRBJ2-2; D unclear. Germline V gives CDR1 SGHTA, CDR2 FQGNSA. CDR3 length: 12 residues. The germline V and J ends were trimmed by 5 bases and 7 bases, with 8 bases remaining between them. CDR3 sequence reads: CASSRPSGELFF. In nucleotides, the CDR3 is TGTGCCAGCAGCCGCCCGAGCGGGGAGCTGTTTTTT.

The chain employs TRBV5-4 and TRBJ2-3; 10 nucleotides line up with TRBD2. The CDR3 has 15 residues. After removal of 2 bases from V and 3 bases from J, the junction contained 3 bases not matched to a gene. Germline CDR1 is SGHNT and CDR2 is YYREEE (reference sequence). CDR3 residues: CASSLRTSGTDTQYF. CDR3 DNA: TGTGCCAGCAGCTTAAGGACTAGCGGAACAGATACGCAGTATTTT.

The gene calls are TRBV6-6 and TRBJ2-1, with TRBD2 as a possible D gene (6 bases). Germline V lookup: CDR1 MNHNY, CDR2 SVGAGI (reference sequence). V was pared by 4 bases and J by 0 bases, with 10 bases between. The CDR3 runs 15 residues. The CDR3 bases are TGTGCCAGCAGTTCCGGGACTCCCTCCTACAATGAGCAGTTCTTC. Protein: CASSSGTPSYNEQFF.

This clone was recorded a few times. This chain joins TRBV2 and TRBJ1-6; 7 bases map to TRBD1. Germline trimming cut 6 bases from V and 8 bases from J; bases unmatched to any gene: 7. Germline CDR1 and CDR2: SNHLY and FYNNEI. The CDR3 runs 14 residues. CDR3 sequence reads: CASSPQGIDSPLHF. CDR3 coding DNA: TGTGCCAGCAGCCCACAGGGGATTGATTCACCCCTCCACTTT.

The count of this clone is one. A junction boundary mismatches the germline segment, possibly from a read error. The chain carries TRBV7-7 and TRBJ2-1; the match to TRBD2 covers 10 bases. Per germline, CDR1 SSHAT and CDR2 FNYEAQ (reference sequence). The CDR3 loop spans 15 amino acids. This chain's CDR3 is CASSLGLADYNEQFF. The CDR3 region has the DNA TGTGCTAGCAGCCTCGGACTAGCGGATTACAATGAGCAGTTCTTC.

The chain uses TRBV29-1 and TRBJ2-7; no clear D gene. Germline V gene sequence: CDR1 SQVTM, CDR2 ANQGSEA. With 6 bases removed from V and 0 bases from J, the gap between germline ends came to 6 bases. The CDR3 is made up of 11 amino acids. CDR3 sequence: CSVYSSYEQYF. The CDR3 DNA is TGCAGCGTGTACAGCTCCTACGAGCAGTACTTC.